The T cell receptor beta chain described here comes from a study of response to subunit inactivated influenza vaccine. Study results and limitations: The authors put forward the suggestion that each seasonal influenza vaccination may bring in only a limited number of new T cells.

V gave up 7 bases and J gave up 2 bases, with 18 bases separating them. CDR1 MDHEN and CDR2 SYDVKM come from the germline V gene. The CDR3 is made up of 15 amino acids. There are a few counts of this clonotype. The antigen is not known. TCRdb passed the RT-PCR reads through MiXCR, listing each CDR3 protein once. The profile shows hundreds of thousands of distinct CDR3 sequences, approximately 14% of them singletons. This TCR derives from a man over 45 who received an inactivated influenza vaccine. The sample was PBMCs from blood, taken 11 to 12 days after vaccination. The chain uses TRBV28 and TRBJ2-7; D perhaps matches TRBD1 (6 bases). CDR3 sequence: CASTMEDSNPYEQYF. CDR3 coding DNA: TGTGCCAGCACCATGGAGGACAGCAACCCCTACGAGCAGTACTTC.